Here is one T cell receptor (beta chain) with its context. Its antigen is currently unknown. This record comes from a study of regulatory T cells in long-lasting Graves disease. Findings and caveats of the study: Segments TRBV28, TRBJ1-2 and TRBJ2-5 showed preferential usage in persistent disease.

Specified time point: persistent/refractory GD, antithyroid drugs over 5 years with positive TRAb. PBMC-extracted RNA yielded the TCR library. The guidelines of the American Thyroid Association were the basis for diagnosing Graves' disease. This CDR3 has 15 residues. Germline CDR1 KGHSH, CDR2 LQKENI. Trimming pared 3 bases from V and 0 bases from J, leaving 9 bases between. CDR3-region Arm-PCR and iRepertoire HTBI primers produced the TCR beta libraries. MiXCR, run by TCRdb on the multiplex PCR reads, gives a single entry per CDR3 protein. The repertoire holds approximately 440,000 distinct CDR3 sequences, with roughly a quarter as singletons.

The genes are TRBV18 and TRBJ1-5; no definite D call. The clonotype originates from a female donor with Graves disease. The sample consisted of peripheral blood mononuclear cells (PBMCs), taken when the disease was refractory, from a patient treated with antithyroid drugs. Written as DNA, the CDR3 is TGTGCCAGCTCACCTACACCCTATAGCAATCAGCCCCAGCATTTT. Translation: CASSPTPYSNQPQHF. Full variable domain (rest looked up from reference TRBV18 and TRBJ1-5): NAGVMQNPRHLVRRRGQEARLRCSPMKGHSHVYWYRQLPEEGLKFMVYLQKENIIDESGMPKERFSAEFPKEGPSILRIQQVVRGDSAAYFCASSPTPYSNQPQHFGDGTRLSIL.